Below are 8 T cell receptor beta chains sequenced from a single sample in a study of control samples from healthy donors and cancer patients. Sequencing used immunoSEQ multiplex PCR; TCRdb keeps in-frame clones, though not all of them. The data contain about 34,000 clones, approximately 93% of them singletons. The source material was PBMCs. The receptors derive from a middle-aged man with colorectal cancer.

CDR3 bases: TGTGCCAGTCGGGCAGACAGGGCGGGGTATGGCTACACCTTC. Translation gives CASRADRAGYGYTF. The chain is built from TRBV19 and TRBJ1-2; 7 nucleotides agree with TRBD1. V trimming: 8 bases; J trimming: 5 bases; junction bases outside the gene matches: 11. The germline CDR1 and CDR2 sequences are LNHDA and SQIVND (reference sequence). The CDR3 covers 14 residues.

The CDR3 is CASRAGGTDTQYF. The CDR3 DNA is TGTGCCAGCAGGGCCGGAGGCACAGATACGCAGTATTTT. V gene TRBV7-3 combines with J gene TRBJ2-3, with D unclear. The CDR3 loop spans 13 amino acids. The germline V gene encodes CDR1 SGHTA and CDR2 FQGTGA. V lost 6 bases and J lost 1, with 8 bases in between.

CDR3 loop: CASSPRTAITGELFF. CDR3 sequence (DNA): TGTGCCAGCAGCCCCCGGACAGCAATCACCGGGGAGCTGTTTTTT. The V and J genes are TRBV5-4 and TRBJ2-2; D is perhaps TRBD1 (6 bases). Germline CDR1 is SGHNT and CDR2 is YYREEE (reference sequence). The length of the CDR3 is 15 residues. The germline V and J ends were trimmed by 4 bases and 4 bases, with 14 bases remaining between them.

This chain connects TRBV3-1 (or the pseudogene TRBV3-2) to TRBJ1-2; D gene ambiguous. This CDR3 has 17 amino acids. Germline V gene sequence: CDR1 LGHDT, CDR2 YNNKEL (reference sequence). V dropped 4 bases and J dropped 4 bases, with 22 bases sitting between them. The CDR3 spells CASSRDRGRASSYGYTF. Here the CDR3 DNA reads TGTGCCAGCAGCCGCGACCGAGGGAGGGCGTCTAGCTATGGCTACACCTTC.

V and J are TRBV5-4 and TRBJ1-6, with D possibly being TRBD1 (5 bases). V gave up 0 bases and J gave up 0 bases, with 10 bases separating them. This CDR3 spans 17 amino acids. Germline V gene lookup returns CDR1 SGHNT and CDR2 YYREEE (reference sequence). CDR3 nucleotides: TGTGCCAGCAGCTTGGGAGGGGTGAGCTCCTATAATTCACCCCTCCACTTT. Its translation: CASSLGGVSSYNSPLHF.

The chain has TRBV19 and TRBJ2-6; 8 bases map to TRBD1. The V gene's germline CDR1 is LNHDA and CDR2 SQIVND (reference sequence). V gave up 6 bases and J gave up 0 bases; unmatched junction bases: 4. The CDR3 runs to 16 residues. This CDR3 reads CASSLQGASGANVLTF. Written as DNA, the CDR3 is TGTGCCAGTAGCCTTCAGGGGGCCTCTGGGGCCAACGTCCTGACTTTC.

V usage is TRBV4-1 and J usage is TRBJ2-1; TRBD2 matches at 10 bases. Germline CDR1 MGHRA, CDR2 YSYEKL. The CDR3 contains 16 residues. The junction had 16 bases not matched to a gene; V was cut back by 9 bases and J by 8 bases. CDR3 coding DNA: TGCGCCAGTAAACATAGCGCGAGCGGGGGGGCCGATGAGCAGTTCTTC. Amino acid sequence: CASKHSASGGADEQFF.

The V call is TRBV3-1 (or the pseudogene TRBV3-2), the J call TRBJ2-7, with D perhaps TRBD1 (6 bases). V was cut by 2 bases and J by 4 bases, with 9 bases left in between. Germline loops: CDR1 LGHDT, CDR2 YNNKEL (reference sequence). The CDR3 contains 13 residues. CDR3 loop: CASSQNQGYEQYF. Written as DNA, the CDR3 is TGTGCCAGCAGCCAAAACCAGGGGTACGAGCAGTACTTC.